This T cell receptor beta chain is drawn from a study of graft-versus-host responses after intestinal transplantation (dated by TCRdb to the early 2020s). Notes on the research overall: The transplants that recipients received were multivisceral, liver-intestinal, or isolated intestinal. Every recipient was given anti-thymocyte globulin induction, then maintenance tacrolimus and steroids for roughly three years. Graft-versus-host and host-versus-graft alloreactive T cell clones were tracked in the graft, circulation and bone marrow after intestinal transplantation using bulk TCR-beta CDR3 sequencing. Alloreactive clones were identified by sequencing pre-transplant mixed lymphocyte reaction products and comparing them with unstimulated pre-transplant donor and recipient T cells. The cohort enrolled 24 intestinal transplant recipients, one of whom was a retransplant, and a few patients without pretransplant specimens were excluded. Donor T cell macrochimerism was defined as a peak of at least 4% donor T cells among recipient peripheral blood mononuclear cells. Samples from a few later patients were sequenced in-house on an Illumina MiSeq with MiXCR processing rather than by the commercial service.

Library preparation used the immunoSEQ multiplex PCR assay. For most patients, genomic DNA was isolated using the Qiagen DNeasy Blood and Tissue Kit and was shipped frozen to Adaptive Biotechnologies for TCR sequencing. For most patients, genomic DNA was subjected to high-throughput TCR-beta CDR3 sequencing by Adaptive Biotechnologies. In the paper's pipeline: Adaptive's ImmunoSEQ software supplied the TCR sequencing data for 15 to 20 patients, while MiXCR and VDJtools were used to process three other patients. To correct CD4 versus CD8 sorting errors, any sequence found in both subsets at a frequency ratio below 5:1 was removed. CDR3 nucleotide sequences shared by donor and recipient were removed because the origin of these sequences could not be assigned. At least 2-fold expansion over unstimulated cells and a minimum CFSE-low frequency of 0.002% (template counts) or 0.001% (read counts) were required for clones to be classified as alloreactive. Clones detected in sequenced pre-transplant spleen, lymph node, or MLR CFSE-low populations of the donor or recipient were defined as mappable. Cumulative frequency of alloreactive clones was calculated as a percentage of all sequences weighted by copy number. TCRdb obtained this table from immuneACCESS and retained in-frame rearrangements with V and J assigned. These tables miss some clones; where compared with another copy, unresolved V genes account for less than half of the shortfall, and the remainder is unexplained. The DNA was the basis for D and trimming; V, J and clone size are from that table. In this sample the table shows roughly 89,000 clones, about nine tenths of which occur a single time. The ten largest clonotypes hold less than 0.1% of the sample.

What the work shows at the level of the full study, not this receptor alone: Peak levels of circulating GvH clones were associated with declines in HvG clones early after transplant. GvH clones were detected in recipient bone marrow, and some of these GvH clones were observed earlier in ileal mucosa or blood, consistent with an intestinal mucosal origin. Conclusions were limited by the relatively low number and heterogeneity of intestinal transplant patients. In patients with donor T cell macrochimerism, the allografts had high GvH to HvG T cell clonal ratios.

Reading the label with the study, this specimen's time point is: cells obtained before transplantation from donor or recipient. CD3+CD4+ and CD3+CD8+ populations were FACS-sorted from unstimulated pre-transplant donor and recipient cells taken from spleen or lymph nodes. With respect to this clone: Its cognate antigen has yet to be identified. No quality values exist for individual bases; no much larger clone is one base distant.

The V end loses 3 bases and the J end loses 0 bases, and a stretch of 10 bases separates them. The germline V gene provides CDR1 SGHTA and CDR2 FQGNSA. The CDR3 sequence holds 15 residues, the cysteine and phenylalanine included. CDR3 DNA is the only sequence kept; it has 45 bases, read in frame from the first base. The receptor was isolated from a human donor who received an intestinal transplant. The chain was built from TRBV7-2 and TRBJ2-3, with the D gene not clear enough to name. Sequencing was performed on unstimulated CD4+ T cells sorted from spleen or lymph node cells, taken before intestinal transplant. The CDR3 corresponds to CASSFLGYSTDTQYF. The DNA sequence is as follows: TGTGCCAGCAGCTTCCTAGGATATAGCACAGATACGCAGTATTTT.